Below are 4 T cell receptor beta chains sequenced from a single sample in a study of T cells expressing NK-cell markers. TCRdb re-called the 5' RACE reads and shows each CDR3 protein once, DNA omitted. This sample's table has 300,000 to 500,000 distinct CDR3 sequences. The sequenced material came from blood T cells: a sorted CD56 or NKG2C T cell subset, CD4+ or CD8+ T cells, or bulk PBMC T cells (not recorded which). Receptor source: a woman in her forties or fifties in good health.

V usage is TRBV10-1 and J usage is TRBJ2-2. This CDR3 is built from 15 residues. Germline V gene sequence: CDR1 WNHNN, CDR2 SYGVQD (reference sequence). This CDR3 reads CASSVSGPAAGELFF.

The chain links TRBV29-1 to TRBJ2-2; TCRdb's D gene call, TRBD1, goes unchecked for lack of DNA. The CDR3 is made up of 14 amino acids. CDR1 is SQVTM, CDR2 ANQGSEA, per germline. The CDR3 reads CSVSGTANTGELFF.

The rearrangement uses TRBV6-8 and TRBJ2-7. The CDR3 has 15 amino acids. Germline CDR1 is MNHGY and CDR2 is SAAAGT. The CDR3 loop is CASSTKRDSQYEQYF.

The chain combines TRBV11-2 with TRBJ2-5; checking the TCRdb D call of TRBD2 is not possible without DNA. The germline V gene encodes CDR1 SGHAT and CDR2 FQNNGV. The CDR3 contains 21 residues. The CDR3 protein is CASSFQGVVRGLAGTQETQYF.